The 8 T cell receptor beta chains given below trace back to one sample, sequenced in a study of cytomegalovirus exposure and HLA in healthy donors. The PCR employed 60 Vbeta primers together with 13 Jbeta primers. The data were produced by immunoSEQ multiplex PCR, yet TCRdb's version contains in-frame clones alone and is incomplete. This table holds around 150,000 clones, about four fifths found once. The material sequenced was PBMCs. These receptors came from a woman aged 50 to 60 in good health and CMV-seronegative.

The J gene is TRBJ2-3, the V gene TRBV2; 7 bases agree with TRBD1. This CDR3 is built from 17 residues. V lost 0 bases to trimming and J lost 0 bases; unmatched junction nucleotides: 6. The germline V gene encodes CDR1 SNHLY and CDR2 FYNNEI. The CDR3 coding sequence is TGTGCCAGCAGTGAAGCGGGGGACAGACCTAGCACAGATACGCAGTATTTT. This sequence encodes CASSEAGDRPSTDTQYF.

J is TRBJ1-5 and V is TRBV27, with unresolved D. V lost 3 bases to trimming and J lost 6 bases, with 9 bases between them. Germline V lookup: CDR1 MNHEY, CDR2 SMNVEV (reference sequence). This CDR3 region has 13 residues. The CDR3 protein is CASSFFAGQPQHF. CDR3 coding DNA: TGTGCCAGCAGTTTTTTCGCAGGTCAGCCCCAGCATTTT.

The V call is TRBV4-3, the J call TRBJ1-2, with a tentative D call TRBD1 (5 bases). The CDR3 contains 17 residues. V was clipped by 1 base and J by 4 bases, with 19 bases between them. Per the germline V gene, CDR1 is LGHNA and CDR2 is YSLEER. The CDR3 DNA sequence: TGCGCCAGCAGCCAAGTACCCCAGGGAGGGGTCGGCTATGGCTACACCTTC. This encodes CASSQVPQGGVGYGYTF.

This sequence joins TRBV7-6 and TRBJ2-5, with 8 nucleotides matching TRBD2. The CDR3 covers 16 residues. J lost 5 bases, V lost 3 bases, and 11 bases had no gene match. Germline-derived CDR1 and CDR2 are SGHVS and FNYEAQ. The CDR3 is CASSFRPPSGSETQYF. The CDR3 DNA sequence: TGTGCCAGCAGCTTCCGACCCCCGAGCGGGAGCGAGACCCAGTACTTC.

The chain is built from TRBV6-5 and TRBJ1-2; TRBD1 might be the D (5 bases). Per the germline V gene, CDR1 is MNHEY and CDR2 is SVGAGI. This CDR3 is 14 amino acids long. Trimming removed 6 bases from V and 0 bases from J, with 11 bases in between. DNA for the CDR3: TGTGCCAGCAGAAGGTCGACAGCTAACTATGGCTACACCTTC. Translating gives CASRRSTANYGYTF.

This clone showed up just once. The chain has TRBV5-1 and TRBJ1-5; 8 bases fit TRBD1. This CDR3 comprises 15 residues. CDR1 is SGHRS and CDR2 is YFSETQ in the germline V gene. V shed 2 bases, J shed 1 base, and the junction held 2 bases outside the gene matches. Here the CDR3 DNA reads TGCGCCAGCAGCTTCACAGGGGGGAGCAATCAGCCCCAGCATTTT. Its translation is CASSFTGGSNQPQHF. The variable domain in full, with the rest retrieved from reference TRBV5-1 and TRBJ1-5, is KAGVTQTPRYLIKTRGQQVTLSCSPISGHRSVSWYQQTPGQGLQFLFEYFSETQRNKGNFPGRFSGRQFSNSRSEMNVSTLELGDSALYLCASSFTGGSNQPQHFGDGTRLSIL.

The chain combines TRBV4-3 with TRBJ2-1; D may be TRBD2 (5 bases). The CDR3 runs to 16 residues. The germline V gene encodes CDR1 LGHNA and CDR2 YSLEER. Deletions cut 1 base from V and 7 bases from J, with 17 bases between. CDR3 sequence (DNA): TGCGCCAGCAGCCAAGTTATGACTATTGAGGATAATGAGCAGTTCTTC. It yields the protein CASSQVMTIEDNEQFF.

In the case of this clone: A junction boundary mismatches the germline segment, possibly from a read error. The chain links TRBV5-6 to TRBJ2-7; 7 positions match TRBD2. The CDR3 spans 12 residues. Germline V lookup: CDR1 SGHDT, CDR2 YYEEEE. CDR3 region: CASSFSAGTCWF. CDR3 in DNA: TGTGCCAGCAGCTTCTCAGCGGGGACCTGTTGGTTC.